This TCR beta chain originates from a study of cytomegalovirus exposure and HLA in healthy donors (TCRdb year 2017). Concerning the study at large: According to an earlier analysis of several hundred of the donors, 150 million to 200 million T cells yielded roughly 110 million unique TCR beta sequences and around 300 Gb of sequence data. In a later analysis, previously published TCR beta repertoires from 666 donors were re-analyzed and high-resolution HLA genotyping was added so that TCR occurrence patterns could be studied. A later genetic analysis took genome-wide SNP genotypes for about 55% of the roughly 670 donors and used that subset as a discovery cohort. Roughly 300 gigabases of sequencing data and tens of millions of unique TCR sequences were included in an early release covering 550 to 800 HLA-typed donors. Every discovery cohort repertoire had been produced on one sequencing platform. In addition to the first cohort of 666 subjects, a separate validation cohort of 100 to 150 different subjects was used. Four to six DR-DQ haplotypes were handled as single units for association and clustering, since linkage in the cohort was strong. The study profiled the T cell repertoires of 550 to 700 subjects by immunosequencing and related them to cytomegalovirus serostatus. Across some 400 genotyped donors of the cohort, an average of approximately 220,000 unique TCR beta nucleotide sequences per donor were sequenced, and approximately 19% of those sequences were non-productive. Among the approximately 400 genotyped donors, around 81% belonged to the genetic ancestry cluster associated with self-reported Caucasian donors. The study combined high-throughput TCR immunosequencing, statistical association of individual TCRs with disease status, and machine learning to predict cytomegalovirus infection status. In an earlier analysis of 587 of the donors, high-throughput TCR beta sequencing was used to judge whether each TCR beta V gene segment behaved as functional or pseudogenic. The number of typed donors differed by locus: 629-630 for A, B, C, DRB1 and DQB1; approximately 520 for DQA1; around 610 for DPA1; and 450 to 480 for DPB1. Rather than drawing on any new phenotypic data, the later analysis identified candidate immune exposures from TCR beta sequences and the way those sequences occurred across donors. Both class I and class II loci were covered by HLA typing, at four-digit resolution. The study aimed to test whether cataloging public T cell receptors could reveal signatures of past pathogen exposure. Donor age, sex, ethnicity and CMV serostatus were collected together with the repertoire data.

With respect to this clone: Its antigen specificity is not known. No base qualities exist here, and no much larger clone lies one base off it.

Library construction relied on the immunoSEQ multiplex PCR assay. The multiplex PCR relied on a mix of 60 forward primers for TCR Vbeta segments and 13 reverse primers for TCR Jbeta segments. Amplification of the CDR3 region of rearranged TCR beta genes was performed with a multiplex PCR assay on genomic DNA. The amplified TCR beta libraries were sequenced on the Illumina HiSeq System as 87-base-pair reads. In the source study's methods: Across the 500 to 700 repertoires, a later analysis counted roughly 77 million unique TCR beta chains, around 10 million of which were shared by at least two donors. To remove PCR and sequencing errors, raw reads were error-corrected and collapsed into unique sequences using a nearest-neighbor algorithm that merged closely related sequences. Alignment of CDR3 sequences to IMGT reference sequences was used to assign V, D and J gene segments. Each retained sequence needed at least a six-nucleotide match to both a V gene segment and a J gene segment. A rearrangement was called productive if the CDR3 had no stop codons and remained in frame with V and J, and every other rearrangement was called non-productive. Following IMGT convention, CDR3 was defined as the stretch from the second conserved V-encoded cysteine up to the conserved J-encoded phenylalanine. Sequences without an unambiguous match to a single V gene segment were excluded from the earlier analysis of 450 to 750 of the donors. An earlier analysis of almost 600 of the donors classified V segments as functional when productive rearrangements were above 56.7% and as segregating when the standard deviation between donors was above 5%. A statistical classification framework was built to diagnose cytomegalovirus status from the catalog of TCR beta chain sequences. In a later analysis, TCR nucleotide sequences were compared against IMGT/GENE-DB human TR gene sequences so that V and J genes could be assigned. Using the TCRdist pipeline, a later analysis assigned CDR3 sequences along with most-parsimonious VDJ recombination scenarios. In a later analysis, every TCR beta chain was defined by the combination of its CDR3 amino acid sequence and its V-gene family, and reads without a unique V-gene family were dropped. As a way to deal with suspected cross-contamination and a sequencing artifact, a later analysis dropped 592 nucleotide sequences that were highly shared and had low generation probability. In a later analysis, a clonal expansion index was calculated for each public chain from normalized within-repertoire ranks of inferred template counts. Generation probabilities in a later analysis came from a VDJ recombination model fitted to out-of-frame rearrangements, and those results were checked against IGoR. In a later analysis, hypergeometric tests were used to score TCR-TCR, TCR-HLA and TCR-CMV co-occurrence, with a repertoire-size bias correction applied to TCR pairs. To estimate false discovery rates, a later analysis permuted the HLA or CMV assignments 20 times. In a later analysis, co-occurring TCRs were grouped using DBSCAN, with TCRdist sequence similarity added in when clustering inside HLA-allele-positive subsets. Repertoires with fewer than 30,000 or more than 120,000 public chains were left out of co-occurrence clustering, as were a handful of repertoires with anomalous nucleotide sharing. The source is immuneACCESS, and TCRdb retained only in-frame sequences with V and J called. Part of the clones is not carried over; for the studies checked, unresolved V genes explain less than half of this, and the remainder is unexplained. V, J and clone size reflect that table, while D and trimming were determined from the DNA. The sample yields tens of thousands of clones; 90% to 95% were counted once. The ten biggest clones cover 2.7% of the sample.

The paper as a whole reports these results and caveats: In a later analysis, the rate of TCR association differed among HLA loci, with DRB1 alleles having the most associated TCRs and HLA-C alleles having the fewest. In an earlier analysis of 587 of the donors, most TCR beta V segments were observed in productive rearrangements about 87% or about 30% of the time, broadly matching IMGT annotations. Several of the top co-occurrence clusters appeared to be linked to parvovirus B19, influenza, CMV and Epstein-Barr virus, according to a later analysis. Sequencing depth was assumed to be roughly uniform across donors in the presence/absence analyses, though that assumption may not hold. A later genetic analysis reported fewer N-insertions in productive TCRs among donors in an Asian-associated ancestry cluster than the approximately 700-donor mean. The study gave a list of 150 to 200 TCR beta chains associated with cytomegalovirus. Correlated functional status among segregating V segments might reflect linkage disequilibrium, but an unknown experimental factor could not be ruled out. Because counts were too low, roughly 17 rarely observed V segments, including chromosome 9 orphons, were left out of the earlier analysis of about 500 of the donors. The cohort was sequenced for TCR beta chains only, and without alpha or paired-chain data the features that could be detected were limited. Cytomegalovirus status was reported to be diagnosed by the classifier with high specificity and sensitivity in both the original and validation cohorts. HLA typing was unavailable for some donors at each locus, so association tests used only the typed subset. It was suggested by the authors that the approach could potentially be generalized to other disease states and immunological phenotypes. A later genetic analysis associated a missense DCLRE1C variant with V-gene and J-gene trimming of TCR beta chains, and an independent cohort replicated the association. Most TCR sequences were seen in very few donors, while some public TCRs were found in many individuals. Because the 87-base-pair reads could not distinguish some IMGT-functional V segments, including TRBV6-2 and TRBV6-3, those segments were excluded. In vitro tests confirmed that a few of the cytomegalovirus-associated TCR beta chains recognize cytomegalovirus antigens. In a later analysis, 16,951 TCR beta sequences were associated with specific HLA alleles at a false discovery rate of 0.05. Compared with equally common non-associated chains, HLA-associated TCR beta chains in a later analysis were more clonally expanded and had lower generation probabilities. The only immune exposure information available for the cohort was CMV serostatus. Strong co-occurrence of HLA alleles, especially DR and DQ, made assigning TCR associations to individual alleles difficult. A cluster of highly shared sequence variants was judged likely to represent a technical artifact of the sequencing pipeline. A further reported finding was that TCR beta sequences accurately predicted the HLA-A and HLA-B alleles for most subjects in the first cohort. Most CMV-associated TCR beta chains appeared to be HLA-restricted in a later analysis, and the HLA associations seemed to be driven largely by CMV exposure.

From cysteine to phenylalanine, the CDR3 is 14 amino acids long. Only the CDR3 portion is preserved as DNA: 42 bases, with reading frame beginning at the first base. The germline V gene yields MDHEN for CDR1 and SYDVKM for CDR2. The cohort was made up of about 610 healthy bone marrow donors. All cohort members were sampled while nominally healthy, although unrecorded immune exposures were likely present. The donor was CMV seronegative and belonged to the group of several hundred seronegative cohort members. Every donor gave a peripheral blood sample, and the peripheral blood mononuclear cells from that sample were used for TCR beta sequencing. The Qiagen DNeasy Blood Extraction Kit was used to extract genomic DNA from the blood cell samples.

The receptor's source is a woman aged 18-29 years in good health and CMV-seronegative. Source material: PBMCs. The V and J genes are TRBV28 and TRBJ2-5; TRBD1 could be the D gene, as 6 bases match. The end of the DNA aligns better with TRBJ2-7, so the J call may be wrong. The CDR3 is CASGGPHSSYEQYF. The sequenced DNA: TGTGCCAGCGGGGGCCCTCACAGCTCCTACGAGCAGTACTTC.